This T cell receptor (beta chain) was documented in a study of tumour-infiltrating T cells in Burkitt lymphoma. About the study: This cohort included all epidemiological subtypes of Burkitt lymphoma. Repertoire clonality predicted overall and progression-free survival. Study findings and constraints: Several public clonotypes recurred in numerous Burkitt lymphoma patients.

This clone was counted a few times. What it binds is not known. V was cut by 0 bases and J by 11 bases, with 13 bases left in between. Germline CDR1 LGHNA, CDR2 YSLEER. This CDR3 is 13 amino acids long. Generated by immunoSEQ multiplex PCR, the TCRdb table keeps only in-frame clones and is missing some. The data show around 46,000 clones, around a third seen once. V usage is TRBV4-3 and J usage is TRBJ1-1; D gene unclear. This receptor was taken from a human donor with Burkitt lymphoma. Sequencing was done on a sample of tumor tissue. CDR3 protein: CASSQDIKRQAFF. Written as DNA, the CDR3 is TGCGCCAGCAGCCAAGATATCAAGCGCCAGGCTTTCTTT.